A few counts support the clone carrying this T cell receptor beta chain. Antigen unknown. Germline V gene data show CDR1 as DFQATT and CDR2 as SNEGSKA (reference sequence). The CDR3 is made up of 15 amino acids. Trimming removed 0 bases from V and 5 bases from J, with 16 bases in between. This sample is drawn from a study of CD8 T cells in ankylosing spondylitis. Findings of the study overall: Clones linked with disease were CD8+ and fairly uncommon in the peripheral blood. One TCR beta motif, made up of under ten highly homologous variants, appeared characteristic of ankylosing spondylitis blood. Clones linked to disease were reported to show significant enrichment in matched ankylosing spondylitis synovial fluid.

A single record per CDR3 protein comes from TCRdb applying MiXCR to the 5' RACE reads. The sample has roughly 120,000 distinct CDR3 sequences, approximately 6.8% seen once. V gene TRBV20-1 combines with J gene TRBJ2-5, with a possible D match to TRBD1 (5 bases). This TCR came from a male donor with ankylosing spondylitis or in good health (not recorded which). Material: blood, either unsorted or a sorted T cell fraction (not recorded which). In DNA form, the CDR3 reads TGCAGTGCTAGAGATAAGCAGGGCAGGCGGGAGACCCAGTACTTC. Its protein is CSARDKQGRRETQYF.